The clone carrying this T cell receptor beta chain was counted at least ten times. Its antigen is as yet unknown. It was with a sample-barcoded 5' primer and a J-beta primer mix that a second PCR of roughly 7 to 12 cycles was run. The template-switch adaptor was a 5' adaptor with 12 random nucleotides. It tagged each cDNA molecule. MiXCR, run by TCRdb on the 5' RACE reads, gives a single entry per CDR3 protein. In the table there are some 1.5 million distinct CDR3 sequences, 42% of which are singletons. This record comes from a study of blood T cells in healthy people across ages. Whole-study context: The template switching approach captured approximately one barcoded beta molecule for every two T cells. Study outcomes and limitations: Researchers judged that diversity estimates from one million T cells fell short of true values.

There are 14 residues in the CDR3. V shed 3 bases, J shed 5 bases, and the junction held 5 bases outside the gene matches. Per the germline V gene, CDR1 is SGHRS and CDR2 is YFSETQ. Caucasian, healthy and from Russia, the donors were aged between about 6 and 90. Source material: blood. The origin of this receptor is a woman under 30 in good health. The V gene is TRBV5-1, the J gene TRBJ2-5, with TRBD2 matching over 9 bases. CDR3 protein: CASSSGLATETQYF. In DNA, the CDR3 is TGCGCCAGCAGCTCCGGACTAGCGACGGAGACCCAGTACTTC.